The present T cell receptor (beta chain) was sequenced within a study of blood T cells in healthy people across ages. Combining a sample-barcoded 5' primer with a J-beta primer mix, a second PCR ran for roughly 7 to 12 cycles. Each CDR3 protein gets one entry after TCRdb re-called the 5' RACE reads with MiXCR. The sample shows 730,000 or so distinct CDR3 sequences, 40% to 50% of them seen only once. Germline loops: CDR1 MNHEY, CDR2 SVGAGI. The CDR3 length is 12 residues. Notes on this clonotype: An end of the junction does not agree with germline; a read error may underlie this.

This TCR came from an elderly man in good health. The rearrangement uses TRBV6-5 and TRBJ1-6; perhaps TRBD1 as D (6 bases). Source material: blood. The DNA of the CDR3 is TGTGCCAGCAGTACAGGGAGCTCACCCCCCCACTTT. Translation gives CASSTGSSPPHF.